The clone carrying this T cell receptor (beta chain) was observed once. The antigen remains unidentified. The data were obtained in a study of cytomegalovirus exposure and HLA in healthy donors. Findings and limits, study-wide: The likely origin of a cluster of highly shared sequence variants was a sequencing artifact. High sensitivity and specificity were reportedly achieved when the classifier diagnosed cytomegalovirus status. The authors assumed roughly uniform sequencing depth across donors for presence/absence analyses.

From germline, CDR1 is SGHKS and CDR2 YYEKEE (reference sequence). The CDR3 length is 15 residues. V lost 2 bases and J 2 bases, leaving 13 bases between the germline ends. PCR was performed using 60 Vbeta and 13 Jbeta primers. Some clones are missing from TCRdb's copy, which holds only in-frame ones; the method was immunoSEQ multiplex PCR. This table holds 110,000 to 150,000 clones, over 70% found once. The chain combines TRBV5-5 with TRBJ2-5, with a possible D match to TRBD1 (6 bases). Sequenced input: PBMCs. The source of this sequence is a young man in good health and CMV-seronegative. The CDR3 nucleotides read TGTGCCAGCAGCTTCTCTCCGGGGACACAAGAGACCCAGTACTTC. Translating it yields CASSFSPGTQETQYF. Combining the CDR3 with reference TRBV5-5 and TRBJ2-5 gives the whole variable domain DAGVTQSPTHLIKTRGQQVTLRCSPISGHKSVSWYQQVLGQGPQFIFQYYEKEERGRGNFPDRFSARQFPNYSSELNVNALLLGDSALYLCASSFSPGTQETQYFGPGTRLLVL.